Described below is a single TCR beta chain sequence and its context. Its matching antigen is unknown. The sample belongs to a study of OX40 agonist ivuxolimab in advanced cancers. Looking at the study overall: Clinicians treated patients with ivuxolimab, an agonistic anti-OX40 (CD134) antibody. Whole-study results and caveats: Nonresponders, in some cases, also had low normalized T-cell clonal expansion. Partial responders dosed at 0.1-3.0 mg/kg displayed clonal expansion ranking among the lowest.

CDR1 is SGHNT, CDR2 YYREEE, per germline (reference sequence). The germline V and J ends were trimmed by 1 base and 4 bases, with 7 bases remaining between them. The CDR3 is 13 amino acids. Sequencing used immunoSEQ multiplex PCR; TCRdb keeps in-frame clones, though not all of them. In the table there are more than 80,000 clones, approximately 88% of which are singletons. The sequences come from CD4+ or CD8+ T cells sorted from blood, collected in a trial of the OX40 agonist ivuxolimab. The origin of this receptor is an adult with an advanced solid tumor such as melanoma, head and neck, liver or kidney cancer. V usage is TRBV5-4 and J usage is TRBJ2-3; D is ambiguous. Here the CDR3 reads CASSLRGPDTQYF. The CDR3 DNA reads TGTGCCAGCAGCTTGCGCGGACCAGATACGCAGTATTTT. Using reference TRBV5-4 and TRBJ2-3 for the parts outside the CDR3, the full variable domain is ETGVTQSPTHLIKTRGQQVTLRCSSQSGHNTVSWYQQALGQGPQFIFQYYREEENGRGNFPPRFSGLQFPNYSSELNVNALELDDSALYLCASSLRGPDTQYFGPGTRLTVL.